Listed below are T cell receptor beta chains from one sample, sequenced in a study of blood T cell repertoires in COVID-19. Clones were read by immunoSEQ multiplex PCR, and TCRdb kept only the in-frame ones, dropping some. The sample yields 340,000 or so clones, roughly 87% seen once. Sequencing was performed on peripheral blood. These receptors were obtained from a man aged 50-60 years with active or convalescent COVID-19. CDR3s leave out the opening cysteine and the closing phenylalanine or tryptophan.

V,J,CDR3
TRBV3-1/TRBV3-2,TRBJ2-7,ASSRTDSKQY
TRBV5-5,TRBJ1-2,ASSPGTGGANYGYT
TRBV3-1/TRBV3-2,TRBJ1-4,ASSHTGSEKLF
TRBV3-1/TRBV3-2,TRBJ2-1,ASSQELAEETGVQF
TRBV11-3,TRBJ1-1,ASSPGTSTEAF
TRBV7-9,TRBJ1-2,ASSHIGQGAYGYT
TRBV20-1,TRBJ2-7,SASTPRFYEQY
TRBV28,TRBJ1-5,ASSLYLEGQPQH
TRBV6-6,TRBJ1-1,ASSVQGFFGTEAF
TRBV6-5,TRBJ1-2,ASSYGNYGYT
TRBV2,TRBJ2-5,ASNRQPQETQY
TRBV7-2,TRBJ2-1,ASSTGAGEYNEQF
TRBV11-2,TRBJ1-1,ASSFQGSAEAF
TRBV10-1,TRBJ2-7,ASSAGRAGEQY
TRBV10-2,TRBJ1-2,ASSDRDRGWNYGYT
TRBV19,TRBJ2-5,ASSPGGASGTPPETQY
TRBV6-5,TRBJ2-7,ASRPGQTYEQY
TRBV5-1,TRBJ2-2,ASSLRWTGGAFSGELF
TRBV7-2,TRBJ2-3,ASSFSGTADTQY
TRBV7-2,TRBJ1-5,ASSPQGDQPQH
TRBV6-5,TRBJ2-2,ASSYAGAANTGELF
TRBV2,TRBJ2-3,ASSVQGASTDTQY
TRBV2,TRBJ1-6,ASSSSAGRNSPLH
TRBV5-4,TRBJ2-7,ASSLGGGSGASYEQY
TRBV4-2,TRBJ2-1,ASSPRASGGAINEQF
TRBV28,TRBJ2-7,ASTFGTGVHEQY
TRBV11-3,TRBJ2-2,ASSPWTGGRTGELF
TRBV7-9,TRBJ1-2,ASSLASTTGGYT
TRBV6-5,TRBJ1-3,ASSYPTVAGNTIY
TRBV4-3,TRBJ2-2,ASSLGQSPGELF
TRBV6-1,TRBJ2-6,ASSERFSGANVLT
TRBV7-2,TRBJ2-1,ASSLGGGRAYNEQF
TRBV6-5,TRBJ1-1,ASSIRGTEAF
TRBV10-3,TRBJ2-5,AISESTGLQETQY
TRBV6-5,TRBJ1-1,ASSSDSGTEAF
TRBV23-1,TRBJ1-4,ASSQLVRAPGDKLF
TRBV7-6,TRBJ2-7,ASSQFDGGGEQY
TRBV6-1,TRBJ1-2,ASSDPGGAYGYT
TRBV3-1/TRBV3-2,TRBJ1-2,ASSHAGTGGAWGYT
TRBV29-1,TRBJ1-5,SALTGTGGNQPQH
TRBV5-6,TRBJ2-3,ASSLDQGGPGGDTQY
TRBV5-1,TRBJ2-7,ASSLGTGSSYEQY
TRBV15,TRBJ2-3,ATLQQAGDTQY
TRBV29-1,TRBJ2-1,SVDKQGYEQF
TRBV30,TRBJ1-1,AWNKNTEAF
TRBV28,TRBJ1-2,ASSLTGGWGYGYT
TRBV28,TRBJ1-2,ASIGTGYGYT
TRBV6-4,TRBJ2-4,ASTPGTSGGESKNIQY
TRBV27,TRBJ2-7,ASSFFTGTGPGEQY
TRBV3-1/TRBV3-2,TRBJ2-1,ASSRRSLGGNNEQF
TRBV29-1,TRBJ2-5,SVGLPGQQQETQY
TRBV5-1,TRBJ2-7,ASSLALRGTGGLYEQY
TRBV11-2,TRBJ1-2,ASSLERVDYT
TRBV29-1,TRBJ2-4,SVTGTSGGIQY